The rows below give T cell receptor beta chains drawn from one sample of a study of post-analysis software for immune sequencing data. Via MiXCR, TCRdb re-called the PCR reads, giving one row per CDR3 protein. This table has 800,000 to 950,000 distinct CDR3 sequences, around 50% appearing once. Input material: blood. The source of these receptors is a girl under 18 with multiple sclerosis. Both conserved end residues are part of each CDR3. Each record gives: D gene, CDR3 length, J gene, clone size, V gene, CDR3 protein, CDR3 DNA. D genes are given only for firm matches. Rows may omit the clone size; those that give it use once, few, many or a size class.

TRBD1	13	TRBJ1-1	.	TRBV5-1	CASSYTGDTEAFF	TGCGCCAGCAGCTACACAGGGGACACTGAAGCTTTCTTT
.	12	TRBJ2-5	.	TRBV20-1	CSQWAGGETQYF	TGCAGCCAGTGGGCAGGAGGCGAGACCCAGTACTTC
.	13	TRBJ2-1	.	TRBV6-1	CASSEIVEAKQFF	TGTGCCAGCAGTGAAATAGTCGAGGCAAAGCAGTTCTTC
TRBD2	14	TRBJ2-5	.	TRBV3-1	CASSQDGDYETQYF	TGTGCCAGCAGCCAAGATGGGGACTACGAGACCCAGTACTTC
.	15	TRBJ2-1	.	TRBV12-3/TRBV12-4	CASSAQSVAYNEQFF	TGTGCCAGCAGTGCACAGAGCGTAGCCTACAATGAGCAGTTCTTC
.	13	TRBJ2-3	.	TRBV6-5	CASRVVATDTQYF	TGTGCCAGCAGGGTTGTAGCGACAGATACGCAGTATTTT
.	14	TRBJ2-7	.	TRBV7-9	CASSLAGGTDEQYF	TGTGCCAGCAGCTTAGCGGGAGGGACAGACGAGCAGTACTTC
.	14	TRBJ1-5	once	TRBV10-3	CAIGDRAFDQPQHF	TGTGCCATCGGGGATAGGGCTTTCGATCAGCCCCAGCATTTT
.	13	TRBJ2-3	.	TRBV3-1	CASSLTSRDTQYF	TGTGCCAGCAGCCTCACGAGCCGCGATACGCAGTATTTT
TRBD1	14	TRBJ1-5	.	TRBV9	CASSPRGLGQPQHF	TGTGCCAGCAGCCCGAGGGGGCTAGGGCAGCCCCAGCATTTT
TRBD1	15	TRBJ2-7	few	TRBV25-1	CASSGRDRDTYEQYF	TGTGCCAGCAGTGGCCGGGACAGGGACACCTACGAGCAGTACTTC
.	15	TRBJ2-5	.	TRBV7-9	CASSTLTVLQETQYF	TGTGCCAGCAGCACTTTGACAGTCCTCCAAGAGACCCAGTACTTC
TRBD2	16	TRBJ2-1	.	TRBV6-5	CASSPLGLAGRNEQFF	TGTGCCAGCAGTCCATTGGGACTAGCGGGCCGGAATGAGCAGTTCTTC
.	11	TRBJ2-5	.	TRBV29-1	CSVEDIGGQYF	TGCAGCGTTGAAGATATAGGGGGCCAGTACTTC
.	15	TRBJ1-1	.	TRBV5-6	CASSLPRQGNTEAFF	TGTGCCAGCAGCTTGCCCCGCCAGGGAAACACTGAAGCTTTCTTT
TRBD2	16	TRBJ2-1	.	TRBV5-6	CAGSDAGTSFYNEQFF	TGTGCCGGCAGCGACGCCGGGACTAGCTTCTACAATGAGCAGTTCTTC
TRBD2	15	TRBJ2-5	few	TRBV14	CASSQGASGRETQYF	TGTGCCAGCAGCCAAGGGGCTAGCGGGAGGGAGACCCAGTACTTC
.	13	TRBJ2-7	.	TRBV6-2/TRBV6-3	CASRRSTGYEQYF	TGTGCCAGCAGGCGTAGCACCGGCTACGAGCAGTACTTC
.	15	TRBJ2-7	.	TRBV29-1	CSVEDRGDSPYEQYF	TGCAGCGTTGAAGATCGGGGGGACAGCCCCTACGAGCAGTACTTC
.	19	TRBJ1-2	.	TRBV3-1	CASSQDPDASPYWNYGYTF	TGTGCCAGCAGCCAAGACCCTGATGCTTCTCCATACTGGAACTATGGCTACACCTTC
.	13	TRBJ2-3	few	TRBV20-1	CSVLTGSTDTQYF	TGCAGTGTATTAACAGGGAGCACAGATACGCAGTATTTT
.	13	TRBJ1-1	.	TRBV5-1	CASSFGAVTEAFF	TGCGCCAGCAGCTTTGGGGCAGTCACTGAAGCTTTCTTT
TRBD2	14	TRBJ2-5	.	TRBV15	CATSKGLAEETQYF	TGTGCCACCAGCAAAGGACTAGCGGAAGAGACCCAGTACTTC
.	12	TRBJ2-7	few	TRBV25-1	CASSGQDYEQYF	TGTGCCAGCAGTGGACAGGACTACGAGCAGTACTTC
.	15	TRBJ2-7	.	TRBV7-3	CASSLMRGRGYEQYF	TGTGCCAGCAGCTTAATGCGGGGCCGTGGGTACGAGCAGTACTTC
.	11	TRBJ1-2	.	TRBV29-1	CSARGGNGYTF	TGCAGCGCGAGAGGGGGGAATGGCTACACCTTC
.	12	TRBJ1-1	.	TRBV6-1	CASRTLNTEAFF	TGTGCCAGCAGGACACTGAACACTGAAGCTTTCTTT
TRBD2	15	TRBJ2-7	.	TRBV2	CASSDASGSYNEQYF	TGTGCCAGCAGTGACGCTAGCGGGAGCTACAATGAGCAGTACTTC
.	17	TRBJ2-1	.	TRBV7-3	CASSLTRSTPLQETQFF	TGTGCCAGCAGCTTAACACGGTCGACCCCTCTGCAAGAGACCCAGTTCTTC
.	15	TRBJ2-7	few	TRBV5-1	CASSPIGGSLNEQYF	TGCGCCAGCAGCCCCATTGGAGGGAGTCTAAACGAGCAGTACTTC
.	15	TRBJ1-2	.	TRBV10-3	CAISDHKTENYGYTF	TGTGCCATCAGTGACCACAAAACAGAGAACTATGGCTACACCTTC
TRBD1	14	TRBJ1-5	.	TRBV5-1	CASSYGTGGQPQHF	TGCGCCAGCAGCTACGGGACAGGGGGCCAGCCCCAGCATTTT
TRBD1	13	TRBJ2-1	few	TRBV5-1	CASSSGQAGRQFF	TGCGCCAGCAGCTCGGGACAGGCCGGGAGGCAGTTCTTC
.	11	TRBJ2-3	many	TRBV5-1	CASSSTDTQYF	TGTGCCAGCAGCTCCACAGATACGCAGTATTTT
TRBD2	19	TRBJ2-3	.	TRBV7-9	CASRPPSGTNPSSTDTQYF	TGTGCCAGCAGGCCCCCTAGCGGAACAAATCCGTCTAGCACAGATACGCAGTATTTT
.	13	TRBJ1-1	.	TRBV10-3	CAISDRDDRRAFF	TGTGCCATCAGTGATAGGGACGATAGGCGGGCTTTCTTT
TRBD1	18	TRBJ2-7	few	TRBV7-9	CASSLIGQAAQKGHEQYF	TGTGCCAGCAGCTTAATAGGACAGGCCGCTCAGAAAGGGCACGAGCAGTACTTC
.	15	TRBJ2-3	.	TRBV7-9	CASSLSIISTDTQYF	TGTGCCAGCAGCTTAAGCATCATCAGCACAGATACGCAGTATTTT
.	12	TRBJ2-3	few	TRBV7-9	CASSSGGYTQYF	TGTGCCAGCAGCTCCGGGGGATATACGCAGTATTTT
.	13	TRBJ2-1	few	TRBV7-3	CASSLTSYNEQFF	TGTGCCAGCAGCTTAACCAGTTACAATGAGCAGTTCTTC
.	12	TRBJ2-3	.	TRBV25-1	CASSEGPDTQYF	TGTGCCAGCAGTGAAGGGCCAGATACGCAGTATTTT
TRBD1	15	TRBJ1-2	.	TRBV5-1	CASRHTTGGDYGYTF	TGCGCCAGCAGGCACACCACAGGGGGCGACTATGGCTACACCTTC
.	17	TRBJ2-1	.	TRBV12-3/TRBV12-4	CASSFVRVRVRDNEQFF	TGTGCCAGCAGTTTTGTAAGGGTGAGGGTGAGAGACAATGAGCAGTTCTTC
TRBD1	12	TRBJ1-6	few	TRBV20-1	CSARQGSSPLHF	TGCAGTGCCCGACAGGGTAGTTCACCCCTCCACTTT
.	16	TRBJ1-2	.	TRBV7-2	CASSLGYKGIKNGYTF	TGTGCCAGCAGCTTAGGGTACAAAGGGATAAAGAATGGCTACACCTTC
.	13	TRBJ1-5	.	TRBV18	CASSPDSYQPQHF	TGTGCCAGCTCACCCGACAGTTATCAGCCCCAGCATTTT
.	14	TRBJ2-2	.	TRBV11-3	CASSSGSYTGELFF	TGTGCCAGCAGCTCCGGGAGTTACACCGGGGAGCTGTTTTTT
.	18	TRBJ2-7	.	TRBV6-5	CASSYDYRARTSSYEQYF	TGTGCCAGCAGTTACGACTACAGGGCTCGGACCAGCTCCTACGAGCAGTACTTC
TRBD1	14	TRBJ2-7	few	TRBV7-9	CASRPGQASYEQYF	TGTGCCAGCAGGCCGGGACAGGCATCCTACGAGCAGTACTTC
.	13	TRBJ1-1	.	TRBV9	CASSVGANTEAFF	TGTGCCAGCAGCGTAGGGGCGAACACTGAAGCTTTCTTT
.	14	TRBJ2-5	.	TRBV4-1	CASSQIGQQETQYF	TGCGCCAGCAGCCAAATCGGACAGCAAGAGACCCAGTACTTC
TRBD1	20	TRBJ2-1	.	TRBV3-1	CASSPWGQGRWRMSYNEQFF	TGTGCCAGCAGCCCCTGGGGACAGGGGAGGTGGAGAATGTCCTACAATGAGCAGTTCTTC
TRBD2	13	TRBJ2-5	once	TRBV6-6	CASNGLAGETQYF	TGTGCCAGCAACGGACTAGCGGGAGAGACCCAGTACTTC
.	16	TRBJ1-1	once	TRBV7-9	CPSRSRRAEMNTEAFF	TGTCCCAGCCGGTCCCGGCGGGCGGAGATGAACACTGAAGCTTTCTTT
.	12	TRBJ2-7	.	TRBV12-3/TRBV12-4	CASSFIPREQYF	TGTGCCAGCAGTTTTATCCCCCGAGAGCAGTACTTC
.	14	TRBJ2-7	.	TRBV5-6	CASSWADSFYEQYF	TGTGCCAGCAGTTGGGCGGACAGTTTCTACGAGCAGTACTTC
.	15	TRBJ1-2	few	TRBV7-8	CASSRPGDLSYGYTF	TGTGCCAGCAGTCGCCCGGGGGATTTGAGCTATGGCTACACCTTC
TRBD1	13	TRBJ2-3	.	TRBV20-1	CSAKDRGPDTQYF	TGCAGTGCTAAGGACAGGGGGCCGGATACGCAGTATTTT
.	14	TRBJ2-7	few	TRBV18	CASSEGTFPYEQYF	TGTGCCAGCTCAGAGGGGACTTTCCCATACGAGCAGTACTTC